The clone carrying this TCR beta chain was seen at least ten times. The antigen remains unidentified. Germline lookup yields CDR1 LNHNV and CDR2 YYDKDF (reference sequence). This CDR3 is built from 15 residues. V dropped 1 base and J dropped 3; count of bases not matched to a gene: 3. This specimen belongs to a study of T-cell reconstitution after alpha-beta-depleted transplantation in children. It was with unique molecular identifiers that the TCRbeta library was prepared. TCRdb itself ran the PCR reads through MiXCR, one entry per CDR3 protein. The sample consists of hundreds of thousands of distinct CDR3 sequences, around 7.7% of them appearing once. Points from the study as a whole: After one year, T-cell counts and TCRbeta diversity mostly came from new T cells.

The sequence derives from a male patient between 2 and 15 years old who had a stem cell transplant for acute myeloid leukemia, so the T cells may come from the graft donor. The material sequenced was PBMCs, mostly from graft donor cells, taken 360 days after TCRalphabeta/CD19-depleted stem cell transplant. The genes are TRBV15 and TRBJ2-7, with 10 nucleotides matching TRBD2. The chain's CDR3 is CATSRAASGSYEQYF. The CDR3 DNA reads TGTGCCACCAGCAGAGCCGCTAGCGGGAGCTACGAGCAGTACTTC.